A selection of T cell receptor beta chains follows, all from one sample in a study of OX40 agonist ivuxolimab in advanced cancers. TCRdb's copy holds only in-frame clones and misses some; the assay was immunoSEQ multiplex PCR. Here the sample spans 65,000 to 80,000 clones, over 75% being singletons. Source: CD4+ or CD8+ T cells sorted from blood, taken in a trial of the OX40 agonist ivuxolimab. These receptors came from an adult with an advanced solid tumor such as melanoma, head and neck, liver or kidney cancer. Both conserved end residues are part of each CDR3. D genes are given only for firm matches. Clone sizes are given selectively: once, few, many, or a class where the clone is expanded.

few TRBD1 TRBJ2-1 15 TRBV11-1 TGTGCCAGCAGCGTCCGGGACAGCCTTTGGAATGAGCAGTTCTTC CASSVRDSLWNEQFF
. . TRBJ2-3 11 TRBV14 TGTGCCAGCAGCCAAGCCCTCGCGCAGTATTTT CASSQALAQYF
. TRBD1 TRBJ1-1 16 TRBV5-1 TGCGCCAGCAGCATAACGGGACAGGGCATTGACACTGAAGCTTTCTTT CASSITGQGIDTEAFF
. . TRBJ2-1 15 TRBV9 TGTGCCAGCAGCTCCGGGGGCGAGGCCCACAATGAGCAGTTCTTC CASSSGGEAHNEQFF
once TRBD1 TRBJ1-2 15 TRBV7-2 TGTGCCAGCATGGGACAGGGGGAAAATAACTATGGCTACACCTTC CASMGQGENNYGYTF
. . TRBJ2-3 13 TRBV6-6 TGTGCCAGCACCAGGGTTGTCACAGATACGCAGTATTTT CASTRVVTDTQYF
. . TRBJ2-5 15 TRBV5-1 TGCGCCAGCAGCTTGGGGACAGCAATAGGGGTGACCCAGTACTTC CASSLGTAIGVTQYF
. . TRBJ2-5 13 TRBV2 TGTGCCAGCAGTGGTGGGGGTATGGAGACCCAGTACTTC CASSGGGMETQYF
. . TRBJ2-3 13 TRBV9 TGTGCCAGCAGCGTAGGTGCGACGGATACGCAGTATTTT CASSVGATDTQYF
. . TRBJ1-1 16 TRBV9 TGTGCCAGCAGCGGATTCACAAGAGAGGGGAACACTGAAGCTTTCTTT CASSGFTREGNTEAFF
. . TRBJ1-1 14 TRBV5-4 TGTGCCAGCAGCTTGGGGATCGGGGGCACTGAAGCTTTCTTT CASSLGIGGTEAFF
. . TRBJ1-2 14 TRBV30 TGTGCCTGCCAGCGAGGGGCAACTAACTATGGCTACACCTTC CACQRGATNYGYTF
. . TRBJ1-5 14 TRBV10-3 TGTGCCATCAGTGAGGTCGGGATCAATCAGCCCCAGCATTTT CAISEVGINQPQHF
. TRBD2 TRBJ2-2 17 TRBV4-1 TGCGCCAGCAGCCAATCTGTACTAGCGGCGAACACCGGGGAGCTGTTTTTT CASSQSVLAANTGELFF
. . TRBJ2-5 14 TRBV25-1 TGTGCCAGCAGTGATGCGACAGCACAAGAGACCCAGTACTTC CASSDATAQETQYF
. . TRBJ1-2 14 TRBV5-4 TGTGCCAGCAGCCCGCTAGGACAGAACTATGGCTACACCTTC CASSPLGQNYGYTF
. . TRBJ1-2 12 TRBV16 TGTGCCAGCAGCCCTCGAAAGTTTGGCTACACCTTC CASSPRKFGYTF
few . TRBJ2-1 17 TRBV19 TGTGCCAGTAGTAGCCGCATGGGGGGCGGGAGTACGGATGAGCAGTTCTTC CASSSRMGGGSTDEQFF
. TRBD2 TRBJ2-3 15 TRBV5-4 TGTGCCAGCAGCTTAGGCGGGGGGGGTACAGATACGCAGTATTTT CASSLGGGGTDTQYF
. . TRBJ2-7 14 TRBV15 TGTGCCACCAGCAGAGTAGGCTCTAACTACGAGCAGTACTTC CATSRVGSNYEQYF
. . TRBJ1-1 14 TRBV18 TGTGCCAGCTCACTGACGACATTGCGCGCTGAAGCTTTCTTT CASSLTTLRAEAFF
. TRBD1 TRBJ2-5 14 TRBV5-1 TGCGCCAGCTCCGGACAGGGGGCTGGAGAGACCCAGTACTTC CASSGQGAGETQYF
. TRBD1 TRBJ1-5 15 TRBV6-5 TGTGCCAGCAGGACGACAGGGTTGGGCAATCAGCCCCAGCATTTT CASRTTGLGNQPQHF
. . TRBJ2-1 12 TRBV5-4 TGTGCCAGCAGCTTGGAACAAACTAAGCAGTTCTTC CASSLEQTKQFF
once . TRBJ1-2 15 TRBV4-3 TGCGCCAGCAGCCACATCCGGGGCAGTGGGTATGGCTACACCTTC CASSHIRGSGYGYTF
once TRBD1 TRBJ1-1 16 TRBV5-1 TGCGCCAGCAGCTCCCTGGGACAGGGACAGAACACTGAAGCTTTCTTT CASSSLGQGQNTEAFF
. . TRBJ1-2 16 TRBV7-8 TGTGCCAGCAGCTTAGCACTTCATGAATCTAGCTATGGCTACACCTTC CASSLALHESSYGYTF
. . TRBJ1-1 13 TRBV27 TGTGCCAGCAGCCCCAGAATGAACACTGAAGCTTTCTTT CASSPRMNTEAFF
. . TRBJ1-2 14 TRBV7-9 TGTGCCAGCAGCTCGGGGGGAGACCTAAAGGGCTACACCTTC CASSSGGDLKGYTF
. TRBD2 TRBJ2-3 16 TRBV7-9 TGTGCCAGCAGCGTGTTAGCGGGAGTGGGGCCCGATACGCAGTATTTT CASSVLAGVGPDTQYF
. TRBD1 TRBJ1-2 14 TRBV18 TGTGCCAGCTCACCAGGACAGGCCTCCTATGGCTACACCTTC CASSPGQASYGYTF
. TRBD1 TRBJ1-1 12 TRBV9 TGTGCCAGCAGCGTGGGGACAGGGAAAGCTTTCTTT CASSVGTGKAFF
. TRBD1 TRBJ1-2 16 TRBV14 TGTGCCAGCAGCCCTGGACAGGGGGCTTCTACCTATGGCTACACCTTC CASSPGQGASTYGYTF
. TRBD2 TRBJ2-7 16 TRBV5-3 TGTGCCAGAAGCTTTATATATAGCGGGCTACGGAACGAGCAGTACTTC CARSFIYSGLRNEQYF
once TRBD1 TRBJ1-2 16 TRBV4-1 TGCGCCAGCAGCCAAGTTCCGGACAGGGTGGTCGATGGCTACACCTTC CASSQVPDRVVDGYTF
. . TRBJ2-3 15 TRBV7-2 TGTGCCAGCAGCTTGCTTACGGGGGGCACAGATACGCAGTATTTT CASSLLTGGTDTQYF
. . TRBJ2-5 13 TRBV5-1 TGCGCCAGCAGCTTGCCGCCAACAGAGACCCAGTACTTC CASSLPPTETQYF
. . TRBJ2-7 13 TRBV27 TGTGCCAGCAGTATCCGGGGGCGAGGCGAGCAGTACTTC CASSIRGRGEQYF
. . TRBJ2-3 14 TRBV19 TGTGCCAGTAGTATTAGACACCGCACAGATACGCAGTATTTT CASSIRHRTDTQYF
. TRBD2 TRBJ2-1 13 TRBV27 TGTGCCAGCAGTAGGAGCGGGAGGGCCCTCTCGGTCTTC CASSRSGRALSVF
once TRBD1 TRBJ2-7 14 TRBV6-1 TGTGCCAGCAGTGTTCTGGACAGGGCCTACGAGCAGTACTTC CASSVLDRAYEQYF
. TRBD2 TRBJ2-7 14 TRBV2 TGTGCCAGCAGTATAGCGGGACCCTCCTACGAGCAGTACTTC CASSIAGPSYEQYF
once TRBD2 TRBJ2-1 16 TRBV18 TGTGCCAGCTCACCGCCGGGACTAGCGACCTCCAATGAGCAGTTCTTC CASSPPGLATSNEQFF